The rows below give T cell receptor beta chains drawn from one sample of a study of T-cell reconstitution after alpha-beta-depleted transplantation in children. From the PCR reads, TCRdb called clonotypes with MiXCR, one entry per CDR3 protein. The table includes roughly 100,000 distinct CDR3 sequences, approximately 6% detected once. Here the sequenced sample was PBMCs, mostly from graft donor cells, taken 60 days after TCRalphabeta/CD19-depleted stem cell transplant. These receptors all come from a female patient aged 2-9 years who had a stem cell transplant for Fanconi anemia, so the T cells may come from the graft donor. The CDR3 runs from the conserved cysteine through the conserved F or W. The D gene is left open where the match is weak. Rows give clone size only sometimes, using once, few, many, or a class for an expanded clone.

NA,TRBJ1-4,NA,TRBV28,CASSLYRGNEKLFF,TGTGCCAGCAGTTTATATAGGGGTAATGAAAAACTGTTTTTT
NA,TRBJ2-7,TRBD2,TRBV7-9,CASRGLADYEQYF,TGTGCCAGCAGGGGACTAGCGGACTACGAGCAGTACTTC
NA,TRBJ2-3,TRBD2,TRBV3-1,CASSQSGSGGDTQYF,TGTGCCAGCAGCCAAAGCGGGAGTGGCGGAGATACGCAGTATTTT
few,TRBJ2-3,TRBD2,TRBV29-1,CSVEDRGSGSVDTQYF,TGCAGCGTTGAAGATCGTGGTAGCGGGAGTGTAGATACGCAGTATTTT
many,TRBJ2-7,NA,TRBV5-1,CASSLTGKLVYEQYF,TGCGCCAGCAGCTTGACAGGGAAGTTGGTTTACGAGCAGTACTTC
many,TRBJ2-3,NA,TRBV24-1,CATSDLGEGGTDTQYF,TGTGCCACCAGTGATCTAGGGGAAGGGGGCACAGATACGCAGTATTTT
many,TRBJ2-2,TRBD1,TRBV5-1,CASLGQPSNTGELFF,TGCGCCAGCCTGGGACAGCCATCGAACACCGGGGAGCTGTTTTTT
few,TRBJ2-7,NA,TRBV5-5,CASSLAGSLYEQYF,TGTGCCAGCAGCTTGGCGGGCAGCCTCTACGAGCAGTACTTC
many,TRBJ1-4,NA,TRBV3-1,CASSQDLGRVGEKLFF,TGTGCCAGCAGCCAAGACTTGGGCAGGGTGGGAGAAAAACTGTTTTTT
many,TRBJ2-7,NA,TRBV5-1,CASSLAGIPNSYEQYF,TGCGCCAGCAGCTTGGCCGGGATTCCCAACTCCTACGAGCAGTACTTC
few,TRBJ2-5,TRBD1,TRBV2,CASRVTGGETQYF,TGTGCCAGCAGAGTGACAGGGGGGGAGACCCAGTACTTC
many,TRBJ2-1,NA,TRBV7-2,CASSLRVNEQFF,TGTGCCAGCAGCTTAAGGGTCAATGAGCAGTTCTTC
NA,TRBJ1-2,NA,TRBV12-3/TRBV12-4,CASSLIFDVEHTF,TGTGCCAGCAGTTTGATTTTTGACGTTGAACACACCTTC
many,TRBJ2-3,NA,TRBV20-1,CSARDRPGAPADTQYF,TGCAGTGCTAGAGATCGCCCAGGTGCCCCTGCAGATACGCAGTATTTT
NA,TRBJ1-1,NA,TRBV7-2,CASSLYPSGALNTEAFF,TGTGCCAGCAGCCTCTACCCGTCAGGGGCCCTGAACACTGAAGCTTTCTTT